This TCR beta chain was obtained from a study of post-analysis software for immune sequencing data. Study-wide background: Disease trajectories encompassed relapsing-remitting, secondary progressive and progressive-relapsing multiple sclerosis. Study-wide results and caveats: Higher frequency in patients than in controls was seen for roughly five TRBV segments, with TRBV5-6, TRBV5-1 and TRBV20-1 among them. Those samples that were prepared in the same batch co-clustered strongly by F measure. Normalized Chao1 diversity was significantly reduced in patients versus controls.

This CDR3 is built from 12 residues. CDR1 ENHRY and CDR2 SYGVKD come from the germline V gene. Trimming removed 4 bases from V and 6 bases from J, with 10 bases in between. This clonotype showed up just a few times. Its antigen is not identified. Researchers reported that TCR beta cDNA libraries carried unique molecular identifiers. From approximately 0.95 to 9.8 million T cells, roughly 0.5 million cDNA molecules were obtained. TCRdb ran MiXCR on the PCR reads and lists one entry per CDR3 protein. This table holds roughly 620,000 distinct CDR3 sequences, around 44% found once. This TCR was sampled from a girl under 18 with multiple sclerosis. The chain has TRBV10-3 and TRBJ2-7; D call uncertain. Source material: blood. The CDR3 region is CAISGGGVEQYF. In DNA, the CDR3 is TGTGCCATCAGTGGAGGTGGGGTCGAGCAGTACTTC.